The T cell receptor (beta chain) described here comes from a study of cytomegalovirus exposure and HLA in healthy donors. Study observations and caveats: The study labeled under 200 TCR beta chains cytomegalovirus-associated. A further, later analysis showed that HLA-associated TCR beta chains (compared with equally common others) were more clonally expanded.

The CDR3 consists of 15 residues. CDR1 is MNHEY and CDR2 is SVGAGI in the germline V gene. Trimming cost V 2 bases and J 6 bases; bases outside gene matches: 10. PCR amplification relied on 60 Vbeta primers (plus 13 Jbeta primers). Using immunoSEQ multiplex PCR, the repertoire was profiled, and TCRdb retains in-frame clones only, with some absent. The sample gives about 180,000 clones, 60% to 85% of which show up once; around 1.5% is in the top ten. A word on this clone: Its specificity is not known.

The rearrangement links TRBV6-5 to TRBJ2-7; 7 bases map to TRBD1. The specimen sequenced was PBMCs. This sequence was found in a man younger than 35 in good health and CMV-seronegative. The CDR3 reads CASSYTRTGPAEQYF. The CDR3 DNA sequence: TGTGCCAGCAGTTACACCAGGACAGGTCCGGCCGAGCAGTACTTC.